The clone carrying this TCR beta chain was observed many times. This record belongs to a study of T cells in Graves' hyperthyroidism and ophthalmopathy. With a duration under 2 months, the hyperthyroidism was newly diagnosed in patients aged 18 to 65. Fresh peripheral blood, under 13 ml, yielded the PBMCs. Trimming cost V 0 bases and J 11 bases, with 8 bases left between them. This CDR3 contains 13 residues. The V gene's germline CDR1 is LGHDT and CDR2 YNNKEL (reference sequence). RNA transcripts served as the template for amplifying TCR beta CDR3 regions. In the first-round RT-PCR of the TCR CDR3, the HTBI primer set was used. TCRdb passed the multiplex PCR reads through MiXCR, listing each CDR3 protein once. The sample consists of about 480,000 distinct CDR3 sequences, around 15% of them appearing once.

The sequence derives from a woman aged 18-30 years with Graves' hyperthyroidism. Specimen: blood. The chain has TRBV3-1 and TRBJ1-6; no clear D. CDR3 in amino acids: CASSQEMETPLHF. The CDR3 DNA reads as TGTGCCAGCAGCCAAGAAATGGAGACACCCCTCCACTTT.